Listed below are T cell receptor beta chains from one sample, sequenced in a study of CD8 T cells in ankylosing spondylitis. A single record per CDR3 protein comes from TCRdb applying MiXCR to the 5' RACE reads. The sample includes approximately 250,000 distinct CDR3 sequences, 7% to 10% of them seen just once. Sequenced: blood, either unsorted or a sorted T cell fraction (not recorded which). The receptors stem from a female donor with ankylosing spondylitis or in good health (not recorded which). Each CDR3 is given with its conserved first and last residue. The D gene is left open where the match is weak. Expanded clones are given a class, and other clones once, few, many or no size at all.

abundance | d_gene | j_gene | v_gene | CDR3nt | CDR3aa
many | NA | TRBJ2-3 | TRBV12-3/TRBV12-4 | TGTGCCAGCAGATTCCCTGCTAGCCTTGACACAGATACGCAGTATTTT | CASRFPASLDTDTQYF
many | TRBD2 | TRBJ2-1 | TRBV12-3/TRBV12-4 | TGTGCCAGCAGTTTTTGGGTCCGGGACTACCAGGATGAGCAGTTCTTC | CASSFWVRDYQDEQFF
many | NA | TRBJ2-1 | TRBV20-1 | TGCAGTGAGAGACTAGGCGATGAGCAGTTCTTC | CSERLGDEQFF
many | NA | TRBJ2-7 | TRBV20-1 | TGCAGTGCTAGAGATAAAGGACAAACCTACGAGCAGTACTTC | CSARDKGQTYEQYF
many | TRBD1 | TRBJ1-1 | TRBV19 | TGTGCCAGTACCGTTCTACAGGGGGCGAAGACTGAAGCTTTCTTT | CASTVLQGAKTEAFF
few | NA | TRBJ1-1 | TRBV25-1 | TGTGCCAGCAGTAACAGGGAGTGGGGCACTGAAGCTTTCTTT | CASSNREWGTEAFF
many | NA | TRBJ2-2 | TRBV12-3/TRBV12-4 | TGTGCCAGCAGTTTCCAACGGTACGGGGAGCTGTTTTTT | CASSFQRYGELFF
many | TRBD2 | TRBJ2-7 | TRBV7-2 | TGTGCCAGCAGCTTAGGTCCCCAGCGGGAGGGGTACGAGCAGTACTTC | CASSLGPQREGYEQYF
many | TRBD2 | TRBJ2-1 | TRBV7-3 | TGTGCCAGCAGCTCAAAAGGGACTAGCGGGAGAAATGAGCAGTTCTTC | CASSSKGTSGRNEQFF
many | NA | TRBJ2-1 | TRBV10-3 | TGTGCCATCAGTGAGTCAAGCGCAGGGTACAATGAGCAGTTCTTC | CAISESSAGYNEQFF
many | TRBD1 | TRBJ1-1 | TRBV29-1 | TGCAGCGCTGAAGACAGGGGGCTCACTGAAGCTTTCTTT | CSAEDRGLTEAFF
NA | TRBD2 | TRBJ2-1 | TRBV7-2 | TGTGCCAGCAGCCTTAGCGGGATGAGGGGTGAGCAGTTCTTC | CASSLSGMRGEQFF
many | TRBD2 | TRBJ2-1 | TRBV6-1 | TGTGCCAGCAGCCCCGGGGGGTGGGGCTCCTACAATGAGCAGTTCTTC | CASSPGGWGSYNEQFF
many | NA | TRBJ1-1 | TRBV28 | TGTGCCAGCATGCAGACAGATAACACTGAAGCTTTCTTT | CASMQTDNTEAFF
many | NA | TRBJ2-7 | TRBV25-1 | TGTGTTGTACTGTCCCTTTCTGACGAGCAGTACTTC | CVVLSLSDEQYF
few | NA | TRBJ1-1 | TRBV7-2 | TGTGCCAGCAGCTTCCTGATTGGGAGGAACACTGAAGCTTTCTTT | CASSFLIGRNTEAFF
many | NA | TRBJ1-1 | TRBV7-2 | TGTGCCAGCAGCTTAGTAACAGGGTCGAGAACTGAAGCTTTCTTT | CASSLVTGSRTEAFF
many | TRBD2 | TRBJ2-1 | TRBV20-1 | TGCAGTGCGGGAGCGGGAGGGCCCCAGTACAATGAGCAGTTCTTC | CSAGAGGPQYNEQFF
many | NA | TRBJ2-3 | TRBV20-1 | TGCAGTGCTGACAGCGGGTCCACAGATACGCAGTATTTT | CSADSGSTDTQYF
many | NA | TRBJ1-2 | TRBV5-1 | TGCGCCAGCAGCCCCGGGGGTGCCCTCCGTCGCGGCTACACCTTC | CASSPGGALRRGYTF
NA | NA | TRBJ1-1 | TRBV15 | TGTGCCACCAGCAGAAGGCCGGCGAACACTGAAGCTTTCTTT | CATSRRPANTEAFF
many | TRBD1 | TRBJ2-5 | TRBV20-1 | TGCAGTGCCAACTACAGGGGGCGGGAGACCCAGTACTTC | CSANYRGRETQYF
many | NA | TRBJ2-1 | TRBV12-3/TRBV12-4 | TGTGCCAGCAGCCCTGGGGCAGCGGGTCTTTCTTTGTACAATGAGCAGTTCTTC | CASSPGAAGLSLYNEQFF
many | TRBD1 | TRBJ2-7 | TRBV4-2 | TGTGCCAGCAGCCAAACGACAGGGGGCGTCCACGAGCAGTACTTC | CASSQTTGGVHEQYF
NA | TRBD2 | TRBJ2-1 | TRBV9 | TGTGCCAGCAGCGTAGATACTAGCGCTCTACAGTATGAGCAGTTCTTC | CASSVDTSALQYEQFF
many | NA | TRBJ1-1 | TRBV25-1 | TGTGCCAGCAGTGAGCCCGGGTTGGTCACTGAAGCTTTCTTT | CASSEPGLVTEAFF
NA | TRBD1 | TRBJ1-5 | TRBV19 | TGTGCCAGTAGTATAGTCCGCGGGACAGCTGGGGATCAGCCCCAGCATTTT | CASSIVRGTAGDQPQHF
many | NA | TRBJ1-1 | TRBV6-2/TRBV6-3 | TGTGCCAGCAGTTACATCTCGAACACTGAAGCTTTCTTT | CASSYISNTEAFF
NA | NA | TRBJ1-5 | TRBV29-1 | TGCAGCGCTGGGACTGATAATCAGCCCCAGCATTTT | CSAGTDNQPQHF
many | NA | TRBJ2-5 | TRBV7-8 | TGTGCCAGCAGCTTAGTATCTCTCCAAGAGACCCAGTACTTC | CASSLVSLQETQYF
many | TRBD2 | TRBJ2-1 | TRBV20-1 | TGCAGTGCTCGGGGGACTAGCGGGAACCCCCATGAGCAGTTCTTC | CSARGTSGNPHEQFF
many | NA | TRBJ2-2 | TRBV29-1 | TGCAGCGCCCTTCGCGGGACAGTGGACGGGGAGCTGTTTTTT | CSALRGTVDGELFF
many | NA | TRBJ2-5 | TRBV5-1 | TGCGCCAGCAGCTCACTTTGGCAGCAAAATCAAGAGACCCAGTACTTC | CASSSLWQQNQETQYF
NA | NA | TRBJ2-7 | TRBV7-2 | TGTGCCAGCAGCTTAGCGGGGCCTTCCTACGAGCAGTACTTC | CASSLAGPSYEQYF
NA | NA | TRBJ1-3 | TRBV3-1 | TGTGCCAGCAGCCCTCTGTCCGGGCCGCCAGGAAACACCATATATTTT | CASSPLSGPPGNTIYF
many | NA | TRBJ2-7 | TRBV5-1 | TGCGCCAGCAGCTTGGATAGCGTGCTCTACGAGCAGTACTTC | CASSLDSVLYEQYF
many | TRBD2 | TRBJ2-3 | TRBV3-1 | TGTGCCAGCAGCCAAGCTCCACTAGCGGGACCTTCTTATACGCAGTATTTT | CASSQAPLAGPSYTQYF
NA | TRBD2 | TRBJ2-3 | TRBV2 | TGTGCCAGCAGTGAAGACGGGAGGCTAGCGGGACCCACAGATACGCAGTATTTT | CASSEDGRLAGPTDTQYF
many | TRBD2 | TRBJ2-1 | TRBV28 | TGTGCCAGCAGTCCTACTCTGGTGAGCGGGGGGCAGTTCTTC | CASSPTLVSGGQFF
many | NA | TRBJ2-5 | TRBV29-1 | TGCAGCGTTGGACCGGGACTTAAAGAGACCCAGTACTTC | CSVGPGLKETQYF
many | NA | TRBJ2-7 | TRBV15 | TGTGCCACCAGCAGAGATGGTAAGGCTTTCGACGAGCAGTACTTC | CATSRDGKAFDEQYF
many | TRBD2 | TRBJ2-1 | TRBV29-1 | TGCAGCGTTGATGCAAGCGGGAGGGACAATGAGCAGTTCTTC | CSVDASGRDNEQFF
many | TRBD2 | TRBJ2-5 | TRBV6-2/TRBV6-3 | TGTGCCAGCACCGATGGGACTAGCGGGACAAATTGGGAGACCCAGTACTTC | CASTDGTSGTNWETQYF
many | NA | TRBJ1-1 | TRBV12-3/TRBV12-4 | TGTGCCAGCAGTGAATCACTTGAACTCCGGGTCCCTGAAGCTTTCTTT | CASSESLELRVPEAFF
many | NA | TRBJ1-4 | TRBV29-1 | TGCAGGTCGGGGAGGTATTACGAAAAACTGTTTTTT | CRSGRYYEKLFF